The entry below describes one T cell receptor (beta chain). The sample is drawn from a study of blood T cell repertoires in COVID-19. The repertoire was sequenced with immunoSEQ multiplex PCR; TCRdb's copy has only in-frame clones and lacks some. The data show tens of thousands of clones, 91% seen once. From germline, CDR1 is MNHEY and CDR2 SVGAGI. The length of the CDR3 is 14 residues. The J segment lost 1 base and the V segment lost 6 bases, leaving 5 bases of the junction unmatched. What was sequenced was peripheral blood. The genes are TRBV6-5 and TRBJ1-2, with TRBD1 matching 7 bases. This TCR derives from a woman in her forties or fifties in a cohort sampled during active COVID-19. CDR3 DNA: TGTGCCAGCAGCCCGGGACAGATTAACTATGGCTACACCTTC. This encodes CASSPGQINYGYTF.